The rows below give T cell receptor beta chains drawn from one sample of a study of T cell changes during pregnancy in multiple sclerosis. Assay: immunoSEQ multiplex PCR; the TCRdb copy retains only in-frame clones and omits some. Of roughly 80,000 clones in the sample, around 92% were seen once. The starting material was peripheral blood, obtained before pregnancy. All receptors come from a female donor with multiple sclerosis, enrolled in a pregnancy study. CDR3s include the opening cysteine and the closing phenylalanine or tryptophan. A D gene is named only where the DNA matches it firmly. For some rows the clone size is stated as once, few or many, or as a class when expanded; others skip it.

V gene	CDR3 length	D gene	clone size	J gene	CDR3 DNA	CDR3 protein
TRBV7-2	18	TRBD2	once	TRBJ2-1	TGTGCCAGCAGCACCCTTGCTGCTAGCGGGGGTACCTACAATGAGCAGTTCTTC	CASSTLAASGGTYNEQFF
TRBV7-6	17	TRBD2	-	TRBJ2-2	TGTGCCAGCAGCTTAGGGACTAGCGGGGTCCCGAGCGGGGAGCTGTTTTTT	CASSLGTSGVPSGELFF
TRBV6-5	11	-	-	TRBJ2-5	TGTGCCAGCAGGCGCTCGGAGACCCAGTACTTC	CASRRSETQYF
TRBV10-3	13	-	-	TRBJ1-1	TGTGCCATCAGAATAAACACCGACACTGAAGCTTTCTTT	CAIRINTDTEAFF
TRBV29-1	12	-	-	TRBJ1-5	TGCAGCGCCGGGGACACAAATCAGCCCCAGCATTTT	CSAGDTNQPQHF
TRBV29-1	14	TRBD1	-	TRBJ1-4	TGCAGCGGCGGGTATGGACAGGGGGGTGAAAAACTGTTTTTT	CSGGYGQGGEKLFF
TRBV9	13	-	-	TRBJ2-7	TGTGCCAGCAGCCGGGGGGCGGGGTACGAGCAGTACTTC	CASSRGAGYEQYF
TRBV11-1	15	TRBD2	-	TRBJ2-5	TGTGCCAGCAGCTTGAACCCGACTAGCAGCGAGACCCAGTACTTC	CASSLNPTSSETQYF
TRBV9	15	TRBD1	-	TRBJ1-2	TGTGCCAGCAGCGTGAGACAGGGTCTCGACTATGGCTACACCTTC	CASSVRQGLDYGYTF
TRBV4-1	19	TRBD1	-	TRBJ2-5	TGCGCCAGCAGCCACCCCCATTACCCCGGGACAGGGCTACAAGAGACCCAGTACTTC	CASSHPHYPGTGLQETQYF
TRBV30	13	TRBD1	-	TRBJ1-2	TGTGCCTGGGGAGCCGACGACAGGGCTGGCTACACCTTC	CAWGADDRAGYTF
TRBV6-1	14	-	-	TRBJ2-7	TGTGCCAGCAGTGAAAAGATGGGTTCGCGGGAGCAGTACTTC	CASSEKMGSREQYF
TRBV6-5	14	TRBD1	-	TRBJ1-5	TGTGCCAGCAGTTCCGGGACAGGGGTCCAGCCCCAGCATTTT	CASSSGTGVQPQHF
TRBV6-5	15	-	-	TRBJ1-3	TGTGCCAGCAGTTACCGGGGGGCAAGGGGAAACACCATATATTTT	CASSYRGARGNTIYF
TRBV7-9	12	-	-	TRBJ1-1	TGTGCCAGCGGCCAGGGTCCGTCTGAAGCTTTCTTT	CASGQGPSEAFF
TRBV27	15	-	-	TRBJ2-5	TGTGCCAGCAGTTCCTCGGGGGGCGATCAAGAGACCCAGTACTTC	CASSSSGGDQETQYF
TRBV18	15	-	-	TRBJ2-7	TGTGCCAGCTCACCACCTTCAGGGCAAACCTACGAGCAGTACTTC	CASSPPSGQTYEQYF
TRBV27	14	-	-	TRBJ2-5	TGTGCCAGCAGTTCTACTCACCCTTCAGGGACCCAGTACTTC	CASSSTHPSGTQYF
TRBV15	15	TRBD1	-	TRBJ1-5	TGTGCCACCAGCAGCCTTGGACAGGCAAATCAGCCCCAGCATTTT	CATSSLGQANQPQHF
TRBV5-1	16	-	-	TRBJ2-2	TGCGCCAGCAGCCCCCCGTACCCGGGTCTTTCCGGGGAGCTGTTTTTT	CASSPPYPGLSGELFF
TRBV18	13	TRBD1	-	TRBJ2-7	TGTGCCAGCTCCCGGGACAGGGCCGACGAGCAGTACTTC	CASSRDRADEQYF
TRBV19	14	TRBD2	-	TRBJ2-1	TGTGCCAGTAGTGGGACTAGCGGTGCTTATGAGCAGTTCTTC	CASSGTSGAYEQFF
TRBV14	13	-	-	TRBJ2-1	TGTGCCAGCAGCCAAGCGTTTTTGAATGAGCAGTTCTTC	CASSQAFLNEQFF
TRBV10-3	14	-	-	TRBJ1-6	TGTGCCGCCCGGCTAGGCGACTATAATTCACCCCTCCACTTT	CAARLGDYNSPLHF
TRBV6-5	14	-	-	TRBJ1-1	TGTGCCAGCAGTTATTCTGCCACTAACACTGAAGCTTTCTTT	CASSYSATNTEAFF
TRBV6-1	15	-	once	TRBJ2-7	TGTGCCAGCCTATACGGGGGTCCCGATGTGAGCGAGCAGTACTTC	CASLYGGPDVSEQYF
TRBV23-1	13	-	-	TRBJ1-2	TGCGCCCCTGGCCTTGGGAGGGCGGATGGCTACACCTTC	CAPGLGRADGYTF
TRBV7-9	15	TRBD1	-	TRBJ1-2	TGTGCCAGCAGCCCCGGGACAGCTTCCCGGGAGGGCTACACCTTC	CASSPGTASREGYTF
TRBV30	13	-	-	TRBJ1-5	TGTGCCTGGAGTACAGATAGCAATCAGCCCCAGCATTTT	CAWSTDSNQPQHF
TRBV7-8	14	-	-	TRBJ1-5	TGTGCCAGCAGCCTACAGGGTAGCAATCAGCCCCAGCATTTT	CASSLQGSNQPQHF
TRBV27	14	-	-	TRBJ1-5	TGTGCCAGCAACCCACAGGGTAGTTTAGAGCCCCAGCATTTT	CASNPQGSLEPQHF
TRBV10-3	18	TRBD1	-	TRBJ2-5	TGTGCCAGCACGTCGCAAAAGAGGACAGGGGGAGTTGGGGAGACCCAGTACTTC	CASTSQKRTGGVGETQYF
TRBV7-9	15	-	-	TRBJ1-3	TGTGCCAGCAGCCCCCCCAGTGTCTCTGGAAACACCATATATTTT	CASSPPSVSGNTIYF
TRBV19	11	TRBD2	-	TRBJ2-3	TGTGCCAGTGGGAGGGAATATACGCAGTATTTT	CASGREYTQYF
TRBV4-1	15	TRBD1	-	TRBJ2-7	TGCGCCAGCAGCCCATCCAGGGGGCTAGTCTACGAGCAGTACTTC	CASSPSRGLVYEQYF
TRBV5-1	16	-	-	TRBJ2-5	TGCGCCAGCAGCTTGCCTCTAGGGGCAATGCAAGAGACCCAGTACTTC	CASSLPLGAMQETQYF
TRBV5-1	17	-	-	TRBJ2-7	TGCGCCAGCAGCTTGCTTAGCTCGTCCTTCCCCTCCTACGAGCAGTACTTC	CASSLLSSSFPSYEQYF
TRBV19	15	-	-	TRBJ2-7	TGTGCCAGTAGTTATCTCGCAGGGGTGATCTACGAGCAGTACTTC	CASSYLAGVIYEQYF
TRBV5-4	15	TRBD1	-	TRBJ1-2	TGTGCCAGCAGCGACCCGGGACAGGGCTGGTATGGCTACACCTTC	CASSDPGQGWYGYTF
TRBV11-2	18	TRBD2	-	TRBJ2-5	TGTGCCAGCAGCTTAAGCCTAGCGGGGGGGCGTTTGGTAGAGACCCAGTACTTC	CASSLSLAGGRLVETQYF